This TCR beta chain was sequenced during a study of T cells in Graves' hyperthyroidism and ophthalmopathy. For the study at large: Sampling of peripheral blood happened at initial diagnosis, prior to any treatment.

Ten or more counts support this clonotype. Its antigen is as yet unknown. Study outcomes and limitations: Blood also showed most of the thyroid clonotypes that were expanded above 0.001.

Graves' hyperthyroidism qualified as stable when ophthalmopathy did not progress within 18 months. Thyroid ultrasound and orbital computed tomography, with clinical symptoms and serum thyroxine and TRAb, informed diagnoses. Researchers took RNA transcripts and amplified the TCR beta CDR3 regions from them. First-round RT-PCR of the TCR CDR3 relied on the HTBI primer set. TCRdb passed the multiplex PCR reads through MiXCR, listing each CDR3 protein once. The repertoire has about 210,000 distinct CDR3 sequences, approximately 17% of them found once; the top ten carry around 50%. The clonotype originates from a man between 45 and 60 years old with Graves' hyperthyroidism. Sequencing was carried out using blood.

The CDR3 bases are TGTGCCAGCAGCCTCACCGCAGACCAGGGTACGCAGTATTTT. Translating gives CASSLTADQGTQYF. The V and J genes are TRBV3-1 and TRBJ2-3; D is possibly TRBD1 (5 bases). CDR3 length: 14 residues. Germline CDR1 LGHDT, CDR2 YNNKEL (reference sequence). Trimming cost V 4 bases and J 8 bases, with 16 bases left between them.